This T cell receptor beta chain was sequenced during a study of CXCR3-negative and CXCR3-positive naive CD8 T cells. In preparing the TRB cDNA libraries, 5' RACE with UMI labels was used. TCRdb reworked the 5' RACE reads into one entry per CDR3 protein, no DNA. This sample's clone table lists 65,000 to 85,000 distinct CDR3 sequences. The study, taken as a whole, reports: Fresh PBMCs went into most assays, and CXCR3 expression partly declined after cryopreservation. Diversity was high in both naive subsets and much lower in memory cells.

A note on this clonotype: Its antigen is not known.

CDR1 and CDR2 (germline): MDHEN, SYDVKM. This CDR3 spans 18 amino acids. The sequenced sample consisted of naive CXCR3- CD8+ T cells from blood. The sample's subset: CD45RO-CCR7+CD27+CD95- naive CD8+ T cells lacking CXCR3 (TNR3-). The chain recombines TRBV28 with TRBJ2-1; TCRdb picks TRBD2, but there is no DNA to check that call. The TCR originated in a human donor in good health. Some clones in this sample may be carry-over from other donors' samples. The CDR3 region is CASSYAGTSSYSYNEQFF.